The entry below describes one T cell receptor (beta chain). Antigen unknown. TCRdb's table, derived via immunoSEQ multiplex PCR, lists solely in-frame clones and lacks some. This table has under 95,000 clones, roughly 84% appearing once. These data come from a study of PD-L1 blockade in urothelial cancer. Looking at the study overall: Patients had undergone 0 to 3 prior chemotherapy regimens. Researchers found blood samples held a median of 141,255 T cells.

The V and J ends lost 8 bases and 0 bases, in that order; junction bases with no gene match: 9. CDR3 length equals 15 residues. CDR1 is SNHLY and CDR2 is FYNNEI in the germline V gene. Time point noted: pretreatment peripheral blood. Overall study findings and caveats: Better survival was predicted when blood TCR clonality before treatment fell below the median.

Specimen: PBMCs, collected around atezolizumab (anti-PD-L1) treatment. The chain employs TRBV2 and TRBJ1-1, with TRBD1 matching over 7 bases. This receptor was identified in a man in his 60s with urothelial cancer. The DNA for the CDR3 is TGTGCCAGCGGCCTGGGACAGACGATGAACACTGAAGCTTTCTTT. This sequence encodes CASGLGQTMNTEAFF.